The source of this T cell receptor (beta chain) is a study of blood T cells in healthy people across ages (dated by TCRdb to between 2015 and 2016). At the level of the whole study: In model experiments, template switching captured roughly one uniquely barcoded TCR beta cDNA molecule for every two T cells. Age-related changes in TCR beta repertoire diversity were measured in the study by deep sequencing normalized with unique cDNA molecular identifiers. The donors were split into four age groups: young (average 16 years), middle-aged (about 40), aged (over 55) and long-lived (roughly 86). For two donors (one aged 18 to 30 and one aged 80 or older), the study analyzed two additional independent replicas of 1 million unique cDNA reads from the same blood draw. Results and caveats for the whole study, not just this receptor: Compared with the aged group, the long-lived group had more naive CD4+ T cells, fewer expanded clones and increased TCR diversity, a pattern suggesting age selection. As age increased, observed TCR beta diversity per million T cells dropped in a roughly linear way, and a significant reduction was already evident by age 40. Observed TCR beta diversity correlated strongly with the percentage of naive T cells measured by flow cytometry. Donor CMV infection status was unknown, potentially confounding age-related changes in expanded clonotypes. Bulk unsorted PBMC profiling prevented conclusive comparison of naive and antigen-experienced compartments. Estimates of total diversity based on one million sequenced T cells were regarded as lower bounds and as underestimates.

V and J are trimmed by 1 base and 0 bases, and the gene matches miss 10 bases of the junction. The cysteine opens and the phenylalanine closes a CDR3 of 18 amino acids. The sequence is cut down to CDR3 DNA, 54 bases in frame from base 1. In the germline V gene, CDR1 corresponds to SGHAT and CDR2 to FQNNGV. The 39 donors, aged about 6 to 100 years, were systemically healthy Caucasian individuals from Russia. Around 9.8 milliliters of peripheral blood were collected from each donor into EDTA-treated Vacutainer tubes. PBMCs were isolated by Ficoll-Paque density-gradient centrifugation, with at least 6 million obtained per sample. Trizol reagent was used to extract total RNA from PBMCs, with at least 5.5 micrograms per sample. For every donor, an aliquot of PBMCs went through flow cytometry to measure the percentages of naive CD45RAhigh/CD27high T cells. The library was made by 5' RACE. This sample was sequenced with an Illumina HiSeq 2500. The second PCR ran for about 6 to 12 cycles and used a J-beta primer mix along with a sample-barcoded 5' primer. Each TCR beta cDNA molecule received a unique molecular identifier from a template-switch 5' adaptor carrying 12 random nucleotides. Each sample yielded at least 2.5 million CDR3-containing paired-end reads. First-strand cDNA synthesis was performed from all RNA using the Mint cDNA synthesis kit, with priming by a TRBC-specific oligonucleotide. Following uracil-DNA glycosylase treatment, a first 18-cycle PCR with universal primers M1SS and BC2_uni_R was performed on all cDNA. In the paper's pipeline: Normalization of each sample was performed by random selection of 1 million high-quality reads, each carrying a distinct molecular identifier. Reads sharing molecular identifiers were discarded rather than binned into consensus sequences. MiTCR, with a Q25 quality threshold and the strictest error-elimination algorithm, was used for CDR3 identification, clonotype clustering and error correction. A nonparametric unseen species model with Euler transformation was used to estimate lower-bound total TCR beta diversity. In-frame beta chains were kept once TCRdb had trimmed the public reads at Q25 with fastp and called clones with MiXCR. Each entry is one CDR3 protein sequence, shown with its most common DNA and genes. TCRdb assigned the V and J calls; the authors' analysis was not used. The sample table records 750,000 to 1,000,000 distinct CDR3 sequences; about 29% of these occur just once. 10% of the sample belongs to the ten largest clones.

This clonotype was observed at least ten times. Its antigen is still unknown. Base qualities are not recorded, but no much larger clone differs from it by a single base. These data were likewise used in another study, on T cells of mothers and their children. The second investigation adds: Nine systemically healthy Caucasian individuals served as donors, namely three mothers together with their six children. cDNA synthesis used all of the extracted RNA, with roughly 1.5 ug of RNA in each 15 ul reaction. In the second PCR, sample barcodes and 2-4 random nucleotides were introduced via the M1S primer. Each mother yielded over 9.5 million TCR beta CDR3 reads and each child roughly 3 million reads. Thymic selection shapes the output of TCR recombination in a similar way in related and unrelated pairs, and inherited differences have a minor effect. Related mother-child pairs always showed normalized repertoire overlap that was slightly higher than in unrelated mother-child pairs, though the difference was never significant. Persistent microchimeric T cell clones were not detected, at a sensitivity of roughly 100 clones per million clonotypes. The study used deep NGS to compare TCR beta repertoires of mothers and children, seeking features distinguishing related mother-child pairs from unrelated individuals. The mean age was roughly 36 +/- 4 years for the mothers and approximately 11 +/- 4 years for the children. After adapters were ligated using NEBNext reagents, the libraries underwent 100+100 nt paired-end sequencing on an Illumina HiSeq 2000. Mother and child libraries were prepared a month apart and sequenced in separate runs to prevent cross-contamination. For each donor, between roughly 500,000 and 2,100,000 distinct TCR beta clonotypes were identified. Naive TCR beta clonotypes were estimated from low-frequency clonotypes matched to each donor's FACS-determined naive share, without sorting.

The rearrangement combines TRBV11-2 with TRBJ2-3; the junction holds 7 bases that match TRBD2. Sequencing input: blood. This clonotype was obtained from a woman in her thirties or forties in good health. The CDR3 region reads CASSLGASGGASTDTQYF. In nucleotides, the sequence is TGTGCCAGCAGCTTAGGCGCTAGCGGAGGTGCTAGCACAGATACGCAGTATTTT.